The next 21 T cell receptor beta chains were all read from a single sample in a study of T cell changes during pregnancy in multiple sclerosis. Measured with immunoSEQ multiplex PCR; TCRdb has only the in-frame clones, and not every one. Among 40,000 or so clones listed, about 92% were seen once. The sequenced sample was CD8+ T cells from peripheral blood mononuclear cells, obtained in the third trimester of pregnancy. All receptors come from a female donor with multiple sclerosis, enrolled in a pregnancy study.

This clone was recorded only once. CDR3 nucleotide sequence: TGTGCCAGCAGCGTATGGGACAGTACCCATGGCTACACCTTC. Protein product: CASSVWDSTHGYTF. The gene calls are TRBV9 and TRBJ1-2, with 7 bases matching TRBD1. Germline loops: CDR1 SGDLS, CDR2 YYNGEE. J gave up 6 bases and V 1 base, and 6 bases lay outside the gene matches. This CDR3 spans 14 amino acids.

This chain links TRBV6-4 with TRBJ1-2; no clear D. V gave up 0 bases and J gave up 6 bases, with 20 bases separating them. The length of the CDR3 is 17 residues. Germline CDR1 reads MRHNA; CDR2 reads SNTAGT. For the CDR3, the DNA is TGTGCCAGCAGTGACTCGAGCCCCGGGGTAGGGATAGATGGCTACACCTTC. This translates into CASSDSSPGVGIDGYTF.

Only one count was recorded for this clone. The CDR3 spells CASSEDGFLDYGYTF. As DNA, the CDR3 is TGTGCCAGCAGTGAAGATGGCTTTCTCGACTATGGCTACACCTTC. This chain joins TRBV6-1 and TRBJ1-2; D gene unclear. Germline assignment: CDR1 MNHNS and CDR2 SASEGT. The V and J ends lost 1 base and 3 bases respectively, with 12 bases between them. The CDR3 extends over 15 amino acids.

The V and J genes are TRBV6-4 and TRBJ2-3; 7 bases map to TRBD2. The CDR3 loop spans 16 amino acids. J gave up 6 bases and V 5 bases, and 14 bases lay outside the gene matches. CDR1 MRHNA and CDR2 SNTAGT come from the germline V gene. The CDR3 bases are TGTGCCAGCAGTAGAGCGGGGACCGGCGGCGGCGATACGCAGTATTTT. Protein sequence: CASSRAGTGGGDTQYF.

CDR3 residues: CASSYNARGADNEQFF. The CDR3 region has the DNA TGTGCCAGCAGTTATAACGCCCGGGGGGCAGACAATGAGCAGTTCTTC. This sequence joins TRBV27 and TRBJ2-1, with D possibly being TRBD2 (7 bases). The germline gives CDR1 MNHEY, CDR2 SMNVEV (reference sequence). The CDR3 consists of 16 residues. Trimming left V 4 bases short and J 5 bases short, with 18 bases between.

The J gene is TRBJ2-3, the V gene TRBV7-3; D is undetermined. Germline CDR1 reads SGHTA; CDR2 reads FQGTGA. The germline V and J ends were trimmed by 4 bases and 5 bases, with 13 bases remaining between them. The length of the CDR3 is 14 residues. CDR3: CASSSYGAVDTQYF. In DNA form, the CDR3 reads TGTGCCAGCAGCTCCTACGGTGCGGTAGATACGCAGTATTTT.

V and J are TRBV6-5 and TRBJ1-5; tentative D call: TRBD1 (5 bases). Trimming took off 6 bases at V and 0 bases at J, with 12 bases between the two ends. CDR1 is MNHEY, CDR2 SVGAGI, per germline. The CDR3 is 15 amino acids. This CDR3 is CASSDGGDSNQPQHF. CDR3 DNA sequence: TGTGCCAGCAGCGACGGGGGGGATAGCAATCAGCCCCAGCATTTT.

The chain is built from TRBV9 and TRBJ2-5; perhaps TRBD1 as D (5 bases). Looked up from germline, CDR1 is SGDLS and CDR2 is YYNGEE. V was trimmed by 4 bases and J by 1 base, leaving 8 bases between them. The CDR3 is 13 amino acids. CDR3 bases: TGTGCCAGCAGCCCTGACAGCCAAGAGACCCAGTACTTC. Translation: CASSPDSQETQYF.

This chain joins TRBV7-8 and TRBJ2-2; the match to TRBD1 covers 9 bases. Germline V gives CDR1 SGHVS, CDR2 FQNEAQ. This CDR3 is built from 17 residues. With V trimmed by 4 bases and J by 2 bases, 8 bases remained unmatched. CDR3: CASSSNRGQTNTGELFF. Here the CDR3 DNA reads TGTGCCAGCAGCTCAAACAGGGGGCAGACCAACACCGGGGAGCTGTTTTTT. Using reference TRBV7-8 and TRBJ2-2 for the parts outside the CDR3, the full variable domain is GAGVSQSPRYKVAKRGQDVALRCDPISGHVSLFWYQQALGQGPEFLTYFQNEAQLDKSGLPSDRFFAERPEGSVSTLKIQRTQQEDSAVYLCASSSNRGQTNTGELFFGEGSRLTVL.

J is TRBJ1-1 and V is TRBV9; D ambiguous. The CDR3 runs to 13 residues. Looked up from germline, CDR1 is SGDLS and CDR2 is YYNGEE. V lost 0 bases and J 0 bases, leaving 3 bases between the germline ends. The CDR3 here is CASSVVVNTEAFF. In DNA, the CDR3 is TGTGCCAGCAGCGTAGTAGTGAACACTGAAGCTTTCTTT.

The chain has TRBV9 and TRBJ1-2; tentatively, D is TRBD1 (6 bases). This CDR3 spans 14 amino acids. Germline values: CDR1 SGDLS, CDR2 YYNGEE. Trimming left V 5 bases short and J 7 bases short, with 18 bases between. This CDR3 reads CASRPGTPKGGYTF. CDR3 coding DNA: TGTGCCAGCAGACCCGGGACACCCAAGGGTGGCTACACCTTC.

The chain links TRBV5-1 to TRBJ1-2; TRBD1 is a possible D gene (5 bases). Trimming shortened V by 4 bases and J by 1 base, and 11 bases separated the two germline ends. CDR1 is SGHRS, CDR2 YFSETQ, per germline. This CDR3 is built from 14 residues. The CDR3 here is CASSLLGGNYGYTF. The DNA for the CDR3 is TGCGCCAGCAGCCTCCTCGGGGGTAACTATGGCTACACCTTC. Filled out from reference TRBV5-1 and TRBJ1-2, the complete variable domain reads KAGVTQTPRYLIKTRGQQVTLSCSPISGHRSVSWYQQTPGQGLQFLFEYFSETQRNKGNFPGRFSGRQFSNSRSEMNVSTLELGDSALYLCASSLLGGNYGYTFGSGTRLTVV.

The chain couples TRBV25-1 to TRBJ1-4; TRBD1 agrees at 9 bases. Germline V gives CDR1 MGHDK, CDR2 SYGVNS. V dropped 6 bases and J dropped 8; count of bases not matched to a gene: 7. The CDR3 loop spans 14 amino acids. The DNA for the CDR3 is TGTGCCAGCAGCGGGACAGGGTTGGACGAAAAACTGTTTTTT. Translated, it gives CASSGTGLDEKLFF.

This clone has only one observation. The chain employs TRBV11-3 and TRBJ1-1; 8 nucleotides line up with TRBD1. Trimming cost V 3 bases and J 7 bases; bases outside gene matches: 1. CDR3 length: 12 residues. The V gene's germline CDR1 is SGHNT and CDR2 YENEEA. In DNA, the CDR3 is TGTGCCAGCAGCTTGGGGACAGGTGAAGCTTTCTTT. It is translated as CASSLGTGEAFF.

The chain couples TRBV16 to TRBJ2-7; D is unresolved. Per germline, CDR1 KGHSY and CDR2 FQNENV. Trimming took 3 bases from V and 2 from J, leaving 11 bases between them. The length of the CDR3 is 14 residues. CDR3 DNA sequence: TGTGCCAGCAGCCAGTTGGGCAGTCCCTACGAGCAGTACTTC. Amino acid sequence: CASSQLGSPYEQYF. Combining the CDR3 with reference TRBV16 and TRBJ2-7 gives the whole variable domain GEEVAQTPKHLVRGEGQKAKLYCAPIKGHSYVFWYQQVLKNEFKFLISFQNENVFDETGMPKERFSAKCLPNSPCSLEIQATKLEDSAVYFCASSQLGSPYEQYFGPGTRLTVT.

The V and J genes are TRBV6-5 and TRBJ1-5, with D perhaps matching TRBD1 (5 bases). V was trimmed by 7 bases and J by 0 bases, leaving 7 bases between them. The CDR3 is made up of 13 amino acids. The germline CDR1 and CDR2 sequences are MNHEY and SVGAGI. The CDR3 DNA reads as TGTGCCAGCACCAGGGCTAGCAATCAGCCCCAGCATTTT. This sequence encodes CASTRASNQPQHF.

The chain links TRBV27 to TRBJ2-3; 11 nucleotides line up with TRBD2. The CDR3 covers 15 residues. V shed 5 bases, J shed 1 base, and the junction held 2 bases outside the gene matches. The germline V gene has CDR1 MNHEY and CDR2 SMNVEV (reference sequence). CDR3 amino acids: CASSLLAGGTDTQYF. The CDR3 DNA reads TGTGCCAGCAGTCTACTAGCGGGGGGCACAGATACGCAGTATTTT.

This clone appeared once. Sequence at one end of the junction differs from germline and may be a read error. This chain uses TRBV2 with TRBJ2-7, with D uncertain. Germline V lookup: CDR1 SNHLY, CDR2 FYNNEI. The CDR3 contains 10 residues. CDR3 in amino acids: CASSDLTYTF. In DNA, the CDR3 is TGTGCCAGCAGTGACCTGACTTATACCTTC.

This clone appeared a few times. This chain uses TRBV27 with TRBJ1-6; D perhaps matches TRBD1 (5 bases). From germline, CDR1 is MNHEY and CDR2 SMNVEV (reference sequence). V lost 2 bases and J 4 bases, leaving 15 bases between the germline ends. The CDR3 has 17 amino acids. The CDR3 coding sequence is TGTGCCAGCAGTTTAGGAATACAGACAGAATATAATTCACCCCTCCACTTT. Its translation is CASSLGIQTEYNSPLHF.

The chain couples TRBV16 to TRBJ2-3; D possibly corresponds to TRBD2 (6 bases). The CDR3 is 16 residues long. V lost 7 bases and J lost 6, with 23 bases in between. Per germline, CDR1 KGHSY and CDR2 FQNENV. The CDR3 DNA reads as TGTGCCAGCACTACAATTTCTGGGGAGGTTGCGGATACGCAGTATTTT. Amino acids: CASTTISGEVADTQYF.

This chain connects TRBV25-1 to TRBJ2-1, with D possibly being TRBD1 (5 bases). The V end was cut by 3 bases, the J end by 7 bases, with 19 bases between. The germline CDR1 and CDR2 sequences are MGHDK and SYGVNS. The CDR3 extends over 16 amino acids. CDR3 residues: CASSETTGGVWNEQFF. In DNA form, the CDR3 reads TGTGCCAGCAGTGAGACCACAGGTGGGGTATGGAATGAGCAGTTCTTC.